The 14 T cell receptor beta chains presented below share a single source sample, sequenced in a study of blood T cell repertoires in COVID-19. The repertoire was sequenced with immunoSEQ multiplex PCR; TCRdb's copy has only in-frame clones and lacks some. The repertoire holds tens of thousands of clones, with 80% to 90% as singletons. The sequenced sample consisted of peripheral blood. The receptors derive from an elderly man with acute or convalescent COVID-19.

The genes are TRBV5-1 and TRBJ2-2; D is unclear. The CDR3 sequence is 16 residues long. Germline CDR1 is SGHRS and CDR2 is YFSETQ. V was trimmed by 7 bases and J by 3 bases, leaving 19 bases between them. CDR3 residues: CASGSDRGIYTGELFF. The CDR3 region has the DNA TGCGCCAGCGGGTCCGACCGCGGTATTTACACCGGGGAGCTGTTTTTT. The full variable domain, its missing parts supplied by reference TRBV5-1 and TRBJ2-2, is KAGVTQTPRYLIKTRGQQVTLSCSPISGHRSVSWYQQTPGQGLQFLFEYFSETQRNKGNFPGRFSGRQFSNSRSEMNVSTLELGDSALYLCASGSDRGIYTGELFFGEGSRLTVL.

This sequence joins TRBV5-1 and TRBJ1-1; 11 bases are shared with TRBD1. The CDR3 sequence is 15 residues long. Germline values: CDR1 SGHRS, CDR2 YFSETQ. V was pared by 3 bases and J by 5 bases, with 6 bases of the junction left unmatched. For the CDR3, the DNA is TGCGCCAGCAGCTCCTCGGGACAGGGGGGGACTGAAGCTTTCTTT. Its translation is CASSSSGQGGTEAFF. The whole variable domain, filled in from reference TRBV5-1 and TRBJ1-1, reads KAGVTQTPRYLIKTRGQQVTLSCSPISGHRSVSWYQQTPGQGLQFLFEYFSETQRNKGNFPGRFSGRQFSNSRSEMNVSTLELGDSALYLCASSSSGQGGTEAFFGQGTRLTVV.

V usage is TRBV6-1 and J usage is TRBJ2-1; 8 positions agree with TRBD1. J gave up 12 bases and V 1 base, and 2 bases lay outside the gene matches. The CDR3 loop spans 12 amino acids. The germline V gene encodes CDR1 MNHNS and CDR2 SASEGT. The CDR3 region is CASSEGTGRQFF. The CDR3 bases are TGTGCCAGCAGTGAAGGGACAGGGAGGCAGTTCTTC.

Only a few counts were recorded for this clone. V gene TRBV7-9 combines with J gene TRBJ2-3; D is ambiguous. Trimming pared 4 bases from V and 11 bases from J, leaving 13 bases between. The V gene's germline CDR1 is SEHNR and CDR2 FQNEAQ (reference sequence). The CDR3 length is 12 residues. This CDR3 is CASSSSDSGQYF. CDR3 nucleotide sequence: TGTGCCAGCAGCTCCTCGGATTCGGGGCAGTATTTT.

The V gene is TRBV6-6, the J gene TRBJ2-7; TRBD2 matches at 7 bases. This CDR3 has 15 residues. Losses at the gene ends were 6 bases for V and 0 bases for J; bases not matched to a gene: 8. Per germline, CDR1 MNHNY and CDR2 SVGAGI (reference sequence). The CDR3 sequence is CASRGEGSTSYEQYF. CDR3 nucleotide sequence: TGTGCCAGCAGAGGGGAGGGCAGTACCTCCTACGAGCAGTACTTC.

This clone was seen a single time. The chain joins TRBV7-9 to TRBJ1-2, with 7 bases matching TRBD1. The CDR3 has 14 amino acids. V was pared by 2 bases and J by 4 bases, with 4 bases of the junction left unmatched. The germline V gene encodes CDR1 SEHNR and CDR2 FQNEAQ (reference sequence). CDR3 nucleotides: TGTGCCAGCAGCTTACCCCGGACAGGCTATGGCTACACCTTC. Its protein is CASSLPRTGYGYTF.

The chain carries TRBV2 and TRBJ2-5, with D maybe TRBD1 (6 bases). This CDR3 is 18 amino acids long. With 6 bases removed from V and 5 bases from J, the gap between germline ends came to 28 bases. Germline V gene data show CDR1 as SNHLY and CDR2 as FYNNEI. CDR3 DNA sequence: TGTGCCAGCAGGACACAAAACGGCGGCACTTGGCAGGGGGAGACCCAGTACTTC. Its protein product is CASRTQNGGTWQGETQYF.

The chain carries TRBV28 and TRBJ1-4; no definite D call. Trimming took off 6 bases at V and 0 bases at J, with 23 bases between the two ends. CDR1 is MDHEN and CDR2 is SYDVKM in the germline V gene. The CDR3 spans 19 residues. CDR3 DNA sequence: TGTGCCAGCAGCCCCCTGTTGGGCACTCGAGAAGCAACTAATGAAAAACTGTTTTTT. Translation gives CASSPLLGTREATNEKLFF. Supplemented by reference TRBV28 and TRBJ1-4, the full variable domain reads DVKVTQSSRYLVKRTGEKVFLECVQDMDHENMFWYRQDPGLGLRLIYFSYDVKMKEKGDIPEGYSVSREKKERFSLILESASTNQTSMYLCASSPLLGTREATNEKLFFGSGTQLSVL.

The chain carries TRBV7-8 and TRBJ2-3; possible D gene TRBD2, 6 bases. This CDR3 has 16 amino acids. V was pared by 5 bases and J by 0 bases, with 15 bases between. The germline gives CDR1 SGHVS, CDR2 FQNEAQ. CDR3 residues: CASSPRGGGSTDTQYF. CDR3 bases: TGTGCCAGCAGCCCCCGTGGGGGAGGTAGCACAGATACGCAGTATTTT.

V usage is TRBV6-1 and J usage is TRBJ1-2, with 7 bases fitting TRBD1. CDR1 MNHNS and CDR2 SASEGT come from the germline V gene. V was clipped by 2 bases and J by 2 bases; unmatched bases: 5. The CDR3 is 15 amino acids. CDR3 region: CASSETPGQNYGYTF. CDR3 bases: TGTGCCAGCAGTGAAACCCCGGGACAGAACTATGGCTACACCTTC.

V usage is TRBV4-2 and J usage is TRBJ1-2, with a possible D match to TRBD1 (5 bases). The V end lost 0 bases, the J end lost 3 bases, and 11 bases lay between the germline ends. Germline V gives CDR1 LGHNA, CDR2 YNFKEQ. The CDR3 runs to 15 residues. In nucleotides, the CDR3 is TGTGCCAGCAGCCAAGAAGTCGGGGGGGACTATGGCTACACCTTC. This gives the protein CASSQEVGGDYGYTF.

The chain links TRBV2 to TRBJ1-2, with 7 bases that match TRBD1. The junction had 0 bases not matched to a gene; V was cut back by 4 bases and J by 4 bases. The CDR3 spans 12 residues. Germline V gives CDR1 SNHLY, CDR2 FYNNEI. This chain's CDR3 is CASSAGGYGYTF. DNA of the CDR3: TGTGCCAGCAGTGCAGGGGGCTATGGCTACACCTTC.

The chain joins TRBV27 to TRBJ2-5, with D tentatively TRBD2 (5 bases). The length of the CDR3 is 12 residues. Germline values: CDR1 MNHEY, CDR2 SMNVEV (reference sequence). V lost 6 bases and J 5 bases, leaving 10 bases between the germline ends. The CDR3, as DNA: TGTGCCAGCAGAGGAGGTTCGGAGACCCAGTACTTC. Translated: CASRGGSETQYF.

CDR3 residues: CASSLGLGNTEAFF. DNA for the CDR3: TGTGCCAGCAGCTTAGGACTGGGGAACACTGAAGCTTTCTTT. The V call is TRBV7-8, the J call TRBJ1-1; D is unclear. Trimming shortened V by 1 base and J by 1 base, and 7 bases separated the two germline ends. The CDR3 covers 14 residues. Germline V lookup: CDR1 SGHVS, CDR2 FQNEAQ.